This passage covers 7 T cell receptor beta chains from one sample sequenced in a study of T cell responses to AZD1222 COVID-19 vaccine. Method: immunoSEQ multiplex PCR; TCRdb's copy keeps in-frame clones and lacks some. Among approximately 160,000 clones listed, 90% were seen once. The sample here was peripheral blood, taken on day 0 of AZD1222 vaccination. The receptor set was obtained from an adult in good health.

The rearrangement links TRBV4-2 to TRBJ2-3, with D possibly TRBD2 on 7 matching bases. Trimming took off 0 bases at V and 0 bases at J, with 13 bases between the two ends. The CDR3 length is 17 residues. CDR1 LGHNA and CDR2 YNFKEQ come from the germline V gene. This CDR3 reads CASSQDQAGTSTDTQYF. CDR3 coding DNA: TGTGCCAGCAGCCAAGATCAAGCGGGGACAAGCACAGATACGCAGTATTTT.

The chain links TRBV11-2 to TRBJ2-7; perhaps TRBD2 as D (5 bases). The CDR3 length is 12 residues. Germline V gene data show CDR1 as SGHAT and CDR2 as FQNNGV. V was trimmed by 5 bases and J by 9 bases, leaving 14 bases between them. The CDR3 sequence: CASSPLGVGQYF. CDR3 nucleotides: TGTGCCAGCAGCCCCCTCGGGGTCGGGCAGTACTTC.

V is TRBV7-3 and J is TRBJ2-3; TRBD1 matches 9 bases. V was clipped by 5 bases and J by 4 bases; unmatched bases: 7. This CDR3 is 15 amino acids long. Germline CDR1 SGHTA, CDR2 FQGTGA. CDR3 protein: CASSNDGTGSDTQYF. CDR3 nucleotide sequence: TGTGCCAGCAGCAATGACGGGACAGGGTCAGATACGCAGTATTTT.

This chain connects TRBV24-1 to TRBJ2-2; TRBD2 matches at 10 bases. V lost 4 bases, J lost 1 base, and 11 bases stayed unmatched. The CDR3 runs to 19 residues. Germline loops: CDR1 KGHDR, CDR2 SFDVKD. DNA for the CDR3: TGTGCCACCAGTGACCAAAGCGGGGGGGCTGGGAGGAACACCGGGGAGCTGTTTTTT. Amino acids: CATSDQSGGAGRNTGELFF.

This clone was seen just once. The V and J genes are TRBV2 and TRBJ1-6; tentative D call: TRBD1 (6 bases). V lost 7 bases and J 0 bases, leaving 10 bases between the germline ends. Germline CDR1 reads SNHLY; CDR2 reads FYNNEI. This CDR3 is 15 amino acids long. CDR3 in amino acids: CASKPDSSYNSPLHF. CDR3 DNA: TGTGCCAGCAAACCGGACAGCTCCTATAATTCACCCCTCCACTTT.

The chain recombines TRBV3-1 (or the pseudogene TRBV3-2) with TRBJ1-1; TRBD1 is a possible D gene (6 bases). The CDR3 runs to 16 residues. The germline CDR1 and CDR2 sequences are LGHDT and YNNKEL (reference sequence). Trimming removed 10 bases from V and 0 bases from J, with 21 bases in between. The DNA of the CDR3 is TGTGCCACCACAGCCACCAGGGGCCCGCTGAACACTGAAGCTTTCTTT. Encoded protein: CATTATRGPLNTEAFF.

The chain recombines TRBV11-2 with TRBJ1-3; TRBD1 matches at 7 bases. This CDR3 region has 14 residues. The V gene end was trimmed by 5 bases and the J gene end by 3 bases; junction bases not matched to a gene: 4. Germline CDR1 SGHAT, CDR2 FQNNGV. The CDR3 loop is CASSQNRGGNTIYF. CDR3 sequence (DNA): TGTGCCAGCAGCCAAAACAGGGGTGGAAACACCATATATTTT.